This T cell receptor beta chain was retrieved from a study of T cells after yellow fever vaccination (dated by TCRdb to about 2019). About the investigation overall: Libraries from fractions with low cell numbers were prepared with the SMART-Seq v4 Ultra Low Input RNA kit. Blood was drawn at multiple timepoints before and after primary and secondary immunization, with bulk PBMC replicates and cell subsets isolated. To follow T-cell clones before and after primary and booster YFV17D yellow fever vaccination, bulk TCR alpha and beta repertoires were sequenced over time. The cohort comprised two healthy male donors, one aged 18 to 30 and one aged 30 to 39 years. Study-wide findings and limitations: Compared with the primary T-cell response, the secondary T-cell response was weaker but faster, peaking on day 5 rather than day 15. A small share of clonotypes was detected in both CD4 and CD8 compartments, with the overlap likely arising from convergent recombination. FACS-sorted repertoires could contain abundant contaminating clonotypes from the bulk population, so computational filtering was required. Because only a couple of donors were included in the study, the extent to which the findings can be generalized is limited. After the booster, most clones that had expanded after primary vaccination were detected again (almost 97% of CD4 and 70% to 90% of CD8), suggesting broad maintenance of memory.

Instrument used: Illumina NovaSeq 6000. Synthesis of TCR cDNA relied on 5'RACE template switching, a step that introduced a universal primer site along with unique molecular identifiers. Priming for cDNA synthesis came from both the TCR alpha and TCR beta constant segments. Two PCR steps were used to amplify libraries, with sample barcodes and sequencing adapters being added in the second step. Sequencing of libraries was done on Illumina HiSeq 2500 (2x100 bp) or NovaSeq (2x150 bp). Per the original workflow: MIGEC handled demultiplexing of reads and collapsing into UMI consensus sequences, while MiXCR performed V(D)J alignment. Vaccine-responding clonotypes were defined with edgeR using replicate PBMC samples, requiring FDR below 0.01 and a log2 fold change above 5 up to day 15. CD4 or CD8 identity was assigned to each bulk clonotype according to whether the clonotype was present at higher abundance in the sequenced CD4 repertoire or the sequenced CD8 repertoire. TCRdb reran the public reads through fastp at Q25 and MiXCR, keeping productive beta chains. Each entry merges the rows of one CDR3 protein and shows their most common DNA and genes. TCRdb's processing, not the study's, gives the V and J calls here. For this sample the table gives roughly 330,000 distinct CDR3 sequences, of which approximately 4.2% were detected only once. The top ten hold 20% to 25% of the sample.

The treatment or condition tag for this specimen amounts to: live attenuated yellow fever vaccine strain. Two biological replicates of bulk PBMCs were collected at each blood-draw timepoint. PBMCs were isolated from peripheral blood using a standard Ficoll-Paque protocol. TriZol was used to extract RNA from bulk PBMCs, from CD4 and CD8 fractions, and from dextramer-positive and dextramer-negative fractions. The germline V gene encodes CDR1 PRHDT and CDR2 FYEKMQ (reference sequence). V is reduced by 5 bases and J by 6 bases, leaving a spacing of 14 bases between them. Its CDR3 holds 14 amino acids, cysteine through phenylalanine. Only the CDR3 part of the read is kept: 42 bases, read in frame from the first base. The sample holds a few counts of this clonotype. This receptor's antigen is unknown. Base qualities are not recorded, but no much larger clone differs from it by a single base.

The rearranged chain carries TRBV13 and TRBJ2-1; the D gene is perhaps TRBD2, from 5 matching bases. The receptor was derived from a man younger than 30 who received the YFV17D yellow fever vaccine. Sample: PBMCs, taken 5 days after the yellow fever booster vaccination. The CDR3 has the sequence CASSVPDRGNEQFF. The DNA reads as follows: TGTGCCAGCAGCGTTCCTGATCGGGGCAATGAGCAGTTCTTC. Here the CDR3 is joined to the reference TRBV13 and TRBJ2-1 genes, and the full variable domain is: AAGVIQSPRHLIKEKRETATLKCYPIPRHDTVYWYQQGPGQDPQFLISFYEKMQSDKGSIPDRFSAQQFSDYHSELNMSSLELGDSALYFCASSVPDRGNEQFFGPGTRLTVL.